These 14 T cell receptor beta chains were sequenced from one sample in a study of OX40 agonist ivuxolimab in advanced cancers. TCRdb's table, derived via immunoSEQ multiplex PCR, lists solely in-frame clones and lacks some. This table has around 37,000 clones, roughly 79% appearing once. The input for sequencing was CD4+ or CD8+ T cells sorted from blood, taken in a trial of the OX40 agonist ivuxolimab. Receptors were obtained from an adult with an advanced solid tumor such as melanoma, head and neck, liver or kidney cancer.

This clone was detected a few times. The CDR3 here is CASSLRDQPQHF. CDR3 nucleotides: TGTGCCAGTAGTCTCCGTGATCAGCCCCAGCATTTT. V usage is TRBV19 and J usage is TRBJ1-5; D gene uncertain. V lost 5 bases and J 5 bases, leaving 7 bases between the germline ends. Germline V gives CDR1 LNHDA, CDR2 SQIVND (reference sequence). This CDR3 contains 12 residues.

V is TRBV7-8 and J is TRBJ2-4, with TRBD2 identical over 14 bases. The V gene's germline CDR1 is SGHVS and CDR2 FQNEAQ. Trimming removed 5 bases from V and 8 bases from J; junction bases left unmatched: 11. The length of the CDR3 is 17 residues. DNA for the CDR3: TGTGCCAGCAGCCCGGGGACTAGCGGGAGAAGAAGGGACATTCAGTACTTC. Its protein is CASSPGTSGRRRDIQYF.

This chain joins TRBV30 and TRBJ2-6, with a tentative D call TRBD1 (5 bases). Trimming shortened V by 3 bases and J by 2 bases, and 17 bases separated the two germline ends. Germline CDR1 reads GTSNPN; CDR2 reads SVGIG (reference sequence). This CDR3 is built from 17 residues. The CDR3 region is CAWRRGRVQAGANVLTF. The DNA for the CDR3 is TGTGCCTGGAGACGAGGCAGGGTGCAGGCTGGGGCCAACGTCCTGACTTTC.

The CDR3 loop reads CASSPGQGAYEQYF. DNA of the CDR3: TGTGCCAGCTCACCGGGACAGGGAGCCTACGAGCAGTACTTC. This chain links TRBV18 with TRBJ2-7; 9 bases agree with TRBD1. CDR3 size: 14 residues. Per germline, CDR1 KGHSH and CDR2 LQKENI. Unmatched junction bases numbered 2, after V lost 3 bases and J lost 2 bases.

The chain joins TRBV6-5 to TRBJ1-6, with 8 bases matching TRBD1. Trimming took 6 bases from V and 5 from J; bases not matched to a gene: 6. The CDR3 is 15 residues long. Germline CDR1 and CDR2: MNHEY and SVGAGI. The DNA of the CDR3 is TGTGCCAGCAGCTCTGGACAGGGAGATAATTCACCCCTCCACTTT. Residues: CASSSGQGDNSPLHF.

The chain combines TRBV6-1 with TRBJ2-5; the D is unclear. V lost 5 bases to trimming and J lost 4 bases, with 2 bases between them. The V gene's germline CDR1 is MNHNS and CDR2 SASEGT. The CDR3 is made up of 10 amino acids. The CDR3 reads CASSTETQYF. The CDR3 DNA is TGTGCCAGCAGTACAGAGACCCAGTACTTC.

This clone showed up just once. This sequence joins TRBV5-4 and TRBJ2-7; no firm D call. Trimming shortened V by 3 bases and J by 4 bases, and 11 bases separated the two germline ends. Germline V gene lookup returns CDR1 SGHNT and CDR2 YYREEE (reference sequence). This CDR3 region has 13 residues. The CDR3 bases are TGTGCCAGCAGCTCTAGTCCCCAATACGAGCAGTACTTC. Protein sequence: CASSSSPQYEQYF.

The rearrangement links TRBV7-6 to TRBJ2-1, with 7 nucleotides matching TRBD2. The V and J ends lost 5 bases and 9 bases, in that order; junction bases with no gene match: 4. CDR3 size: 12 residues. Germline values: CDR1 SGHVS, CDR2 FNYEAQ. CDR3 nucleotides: TGTGCCAGCAGCAAGAGCGGGGCTGAGCAGTTCTTC. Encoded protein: CASSKSGAEQFF. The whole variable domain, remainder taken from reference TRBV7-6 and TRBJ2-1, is GAGVSQSPRYKVTKRGQDVALRCDPISGHVSLYWYRQALGQGPEFLTYFNYEAQQDKSGLPNDRFSAERPEGSISTLTIQRTEQRDSAMYRCASSKSGAEQFFGPGTRLTVL.

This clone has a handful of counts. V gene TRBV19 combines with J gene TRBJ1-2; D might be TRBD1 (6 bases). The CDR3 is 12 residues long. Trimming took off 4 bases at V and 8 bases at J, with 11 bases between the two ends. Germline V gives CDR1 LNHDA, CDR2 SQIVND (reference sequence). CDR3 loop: CASSRGHRGYTF. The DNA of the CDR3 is TGTGCCAGTAGTAGGGGGCACCGCGGCTACACCTTC.

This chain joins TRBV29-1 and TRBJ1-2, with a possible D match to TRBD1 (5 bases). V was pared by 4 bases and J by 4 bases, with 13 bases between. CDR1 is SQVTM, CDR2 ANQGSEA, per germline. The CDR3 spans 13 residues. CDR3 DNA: TGCAGCGTTGGACCTCAGCAGGGCTATGGCTACACCTTC. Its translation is CSVGPQQGYGYTF.

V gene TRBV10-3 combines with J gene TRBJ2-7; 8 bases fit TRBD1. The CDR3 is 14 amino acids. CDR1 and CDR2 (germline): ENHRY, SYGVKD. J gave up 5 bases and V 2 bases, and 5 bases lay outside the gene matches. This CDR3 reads CAISERQGADEQYF. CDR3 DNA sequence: TGTGCCATCAGTGAGAGGCAGGGGGCTGACGAGCAGTACTTC.

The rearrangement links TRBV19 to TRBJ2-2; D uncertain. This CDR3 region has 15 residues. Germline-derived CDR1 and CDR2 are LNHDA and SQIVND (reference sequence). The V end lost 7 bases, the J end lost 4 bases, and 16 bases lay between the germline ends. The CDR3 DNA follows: TGTGCCAGTACTAAAGATCCGGCGAGCACCGGGGAGCTGTTTTTT. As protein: CASTKDPASTGELFF. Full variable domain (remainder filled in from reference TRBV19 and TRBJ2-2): DGGITQSPKYLFRKEGQNVTLSCEQNLNHDAMYWYRQDPGQGLRLIYYSQIVNDFQKGDIAEGYSVSREKKESFPLTVTSAQKNPTAFYLCASTKDPASTGELFFGEGSRLTVL.

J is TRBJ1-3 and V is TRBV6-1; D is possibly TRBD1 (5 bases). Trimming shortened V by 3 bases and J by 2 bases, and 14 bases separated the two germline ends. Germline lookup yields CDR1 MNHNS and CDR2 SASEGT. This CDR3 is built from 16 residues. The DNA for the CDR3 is TGTGCCAGCAGTGAGAATCCGACAGCGACTGGAAACACCATATATTTT. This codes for CASSENPTATGNTIYF.

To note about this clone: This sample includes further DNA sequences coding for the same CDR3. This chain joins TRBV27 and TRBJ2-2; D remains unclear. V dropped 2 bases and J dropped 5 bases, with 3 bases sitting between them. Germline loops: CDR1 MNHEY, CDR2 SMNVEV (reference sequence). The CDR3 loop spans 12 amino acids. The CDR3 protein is CASSLGTGELFF. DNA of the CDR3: TGTGCCAGCAGTTTAGGGACCGGGGAGCTGTTTTTT.